This TCR beta chain was observed in a study of blood T cell repertoires in COVID-19. Across the study: Collection of acute and convalescent COVID-19 samples took place in the United States, Italy and Spain. PBMCs, B-cell-depleted T cells, or T cells provided the cDNA or gDNA that made up the material.

The J segment lost 4 bases and the V segment lost 5 bases, leaving 10 bases of the junction unmatched. The CDR3 has 15 residues. CDR1 is LNHDA and CDR2 is SQIVND in the germline V gene (reference sequence). Original processing methods: The assay estimated nucleated cells by amplifying reference gene primers. Measured with immunoSEQ multiplex PCR; TCRdb has only the in-frame clones, and not every one. That table furnishes V, J and clone size, whereas the DNA furnished D and trimming. The repertoire holds 250,000 or so clones, with 65% to 85% as singletons. Sequenced material: peripheral blood. This chain uses TRBV19 with TRBJ2-7; 8 bases align to TRBD1. The TCR was taken from a human donor in a cohort sampled during active COVID-19. The CDR3, as DNA: TGTGCCAGTAGTTTGGCCGGGACAGGAGGATACGAGCAGTACTTC. Its protein product is CASSLAGTGGYEQYF.